This TCR beta chain was profiled in a study of blood T cell repertoires in COVID-19. As for the study in general: Researchers got acute and convalescent COVID-19 samples from the United States, Italy and Spain.

The method was immunoSEQ multiplex PCR; TCRdb's version includes in-frame clones alone and lacks a portion of them. The table includes about 410,000 clones, roughly 85% detected once. The sample comprised peripheral blood. The receptor's source is a woman aged 25 to 39 with active or convalescent COVID-19.

The CDR3 here is CSSSRGSETQYF. The CDR3 nucleotides are TGCAGTTCTAGTCGGGGATCGGAGACCCAGTACTTC. The rearrangement links TRBV29-1 to TRBJ2-5; D possibly corresponds to TRBD2 (5 bases). The CDR3 runs 12 residues. Germline-derived CDR1 and CDR2 are SQVTM and ANQGSEA.